This TCR beta chain was profiled in a study of OX40 agonist ivuxolimab in advanced cancers. Study-level points and caveats: Normalized T-cell clonal expansion was also low in some nonresponders. Mean expanded clone counts were higher in CD8+ than CD4+ T cells. Researchers did not establish what antigens the expanded peripheral T cells target.

Profiled with immunoSEQ multiplex PCR; TCRdb holds only in-frame clones, not every one. The table lists some 44,000 clones, around 91% of them singletons, with 4.7% in the top ten. About this clone: No antigen is known for it.

The germline CDR1 and CDR2 sequences are GTSNPN and SVGIG (reference sequence). Trimming removed 2 bases from V and 6 bases from J; junction bases left unmatched: 7. The CDR3 has 14 amino acids. The specimen comprised CD4+ or CD8+ T cells sorted from blood, sampled in a trial of the OX40 agonist ivuxolimab. The receptor comes from an adult with an advanced solid tumor such as melanoma, head and neck, liver or kidney cancer. The V call is TRBV30, the J call TRBJ1-5; TRBD1 matches at 7 bases. CDR3 protein: CAWSRQGGFQPQHF. The CDR3 nucleotides are TGTGCCTGGAGTAGGCAGGGGGGATTTCAGCCCCAGCATTTT.